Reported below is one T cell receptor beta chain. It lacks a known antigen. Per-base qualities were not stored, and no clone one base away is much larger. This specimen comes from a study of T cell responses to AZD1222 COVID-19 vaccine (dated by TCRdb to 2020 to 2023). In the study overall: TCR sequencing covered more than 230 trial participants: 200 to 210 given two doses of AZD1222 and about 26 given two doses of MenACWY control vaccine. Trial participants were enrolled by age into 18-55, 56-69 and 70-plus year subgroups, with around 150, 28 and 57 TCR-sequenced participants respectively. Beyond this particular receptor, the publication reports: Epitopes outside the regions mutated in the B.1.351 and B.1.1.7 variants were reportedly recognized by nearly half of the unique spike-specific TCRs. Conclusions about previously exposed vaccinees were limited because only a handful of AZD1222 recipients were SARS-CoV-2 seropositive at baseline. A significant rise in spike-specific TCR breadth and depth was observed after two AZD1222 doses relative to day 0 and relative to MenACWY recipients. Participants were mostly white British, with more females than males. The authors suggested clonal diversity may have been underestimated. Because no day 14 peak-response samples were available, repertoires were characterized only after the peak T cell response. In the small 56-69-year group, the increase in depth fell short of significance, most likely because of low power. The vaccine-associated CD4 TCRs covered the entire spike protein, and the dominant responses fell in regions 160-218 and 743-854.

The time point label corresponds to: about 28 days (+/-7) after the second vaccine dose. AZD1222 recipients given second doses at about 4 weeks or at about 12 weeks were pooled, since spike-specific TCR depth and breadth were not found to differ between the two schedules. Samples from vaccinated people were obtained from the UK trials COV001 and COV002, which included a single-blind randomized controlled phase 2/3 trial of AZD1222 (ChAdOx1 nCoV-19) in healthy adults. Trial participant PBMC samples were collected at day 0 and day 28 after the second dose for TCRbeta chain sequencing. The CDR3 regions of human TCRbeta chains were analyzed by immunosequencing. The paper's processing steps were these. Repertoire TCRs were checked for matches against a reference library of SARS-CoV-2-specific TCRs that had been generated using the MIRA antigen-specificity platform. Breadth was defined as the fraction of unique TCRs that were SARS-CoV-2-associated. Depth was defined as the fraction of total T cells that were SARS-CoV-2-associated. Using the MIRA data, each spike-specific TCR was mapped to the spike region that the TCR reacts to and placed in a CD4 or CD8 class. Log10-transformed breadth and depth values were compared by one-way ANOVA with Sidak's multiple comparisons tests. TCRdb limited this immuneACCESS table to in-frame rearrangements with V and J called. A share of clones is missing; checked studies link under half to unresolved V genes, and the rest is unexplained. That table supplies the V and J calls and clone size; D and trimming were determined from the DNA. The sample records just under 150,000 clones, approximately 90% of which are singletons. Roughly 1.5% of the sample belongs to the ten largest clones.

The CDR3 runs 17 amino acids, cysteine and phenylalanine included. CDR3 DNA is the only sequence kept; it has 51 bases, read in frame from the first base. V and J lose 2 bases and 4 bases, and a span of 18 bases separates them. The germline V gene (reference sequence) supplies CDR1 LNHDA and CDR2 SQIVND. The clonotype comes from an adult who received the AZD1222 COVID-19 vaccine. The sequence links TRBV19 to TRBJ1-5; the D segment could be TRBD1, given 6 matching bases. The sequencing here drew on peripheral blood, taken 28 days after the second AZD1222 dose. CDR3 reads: CASSILGADGWNQPQHF. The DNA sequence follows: TGTGCCAGTAGTATATTGGGGGCAGATGGTTGGAATCAGCCCCAGCATTTT.